This TCR beta chain was captured in a study of molecular identifiers for immune sequencing clone quantification. The CDR3 is made up of 13 amino acids. Germline CDR1 GTSNPN, CDR2 SVGIG (reference sequence). MiXCR, run by TCRdb on the PCR reads, gives a single entry per CDR3 protein. The sample shows about half a million distinct CDR3 sequences, approximately 25% of them seen only once. Naive CD8 libraries came from about 19,000 to 1,100,000 sorted cells with 10%, 30% or 50% RNA. Naive CD8 T cells, phenotype CD8+CD4-CCR7+CD45RA+, were sorted. With regard to this clonotype: At one of its ends the junction is not consistent with the germline gene, which may arise from a read error.

Source material: naive CD8+ T cells from blood, with Jurkat cell RNA spiked in. Stated subset: FACS-sorted CD8+CD4-CCR7+CD45RA+ naive T cells. The chain combines TRBV30 with TRBJ2-7; the match to TRBD2 covers 7 bases. The source of this sequence is a human donor in good health. Some libraries in this study had Jurkat cell RNA spiked in. In nucleotides, the CDR3 is TGTGCCTGGGGAGGGGCGGGAGCCTACGGGCAGTACTTC. Amino acids: CAWGGAGAYGQYF.